One and the same sample provided the 30 T cell receptor beta chains below, sequenced in a study of shared clonotypes between healthy human individuals. The protocol was immunoSEQ multiplex PCR, while the TCRdb copy is restricted to in-frame clones and leaves out a portion. The data show around 2.1 million clones, 90% to 97% seen once. The sample was naive CD4+ T cells sorted from blood. Indicated subset: CD45RA+ positively selected. The receptor set was obtained from a man between 18 and 35 years old in good health.

The chain uses TRBV25-1 and TRBJ1-1, with 12 bases identical to TRBD1. Germline trimming cut 4 bases from V and 6 bases from J; bases unmatched to any gene: 9. The CDR3 consists of 16 residues. Looked up from germline, CDR1 is MGHDK and CDR2 is SYGVNS. The CDR3 loop reads CASSGGDRGRIAEAFF. The CDR3 DNA is TGTGCCAGCAGTGGGGGGGACAGGGGGCGAATCGCTGAAGCTTTCTTT.

This clone was seen more than once but under ten times. V gene TRBV9 combines with J gene TRBJ1-5; 7 nucleotides line up with TRBD1. The V and J ends lost 4 bases and 3 bases, in that order; junction bases with no gene match: 4. The CDR3 length is 14 residues. Germline V lookup: CDR1 SGDLS, CDR2 YYNGEE. As DNA, the CDR3 is TGTGCCAGCAGCCCCGGACAGGCCAATCAGCCCCAGCATTTT. This sequence encodes CASSPGQANQPQHF.

V is TRBV5-1 and J is TRBJ2-7; no definite D call. Between the trimmed V and J ends, which lost 3 bases and 0 bases, there was a span of 7 bases. The CDR3 sequence is 13 residues long. Germline loops: CDR1 SGHRS, CDR2 YFSETQ. CDR3 loop: CASSSQSSYEQYF. CDR3 sequence (DNA): TGCGCCAGCAGCTCACAGAGCTCCTACGAGCAGTACTTC.

V and J are TRBV28 and TRBJ1-3; 7 nucleotides align to TRBD1. Losses at the gene ends were 5 bases for V and 2 bases for J; bases not matched to a gene: 9. CDR1 is MDHEN, CDR2 SYDVKM, per germline. This CDR3 is built from 16 residues. CDR3 in DNA: TGTGCCAGCAGTGGGCGACAGGGAACGACTGGAAACACCATATATTTT. It yields the protein CASSGRQGTTGNTIYF.

The chain recombines TRBV6-5 with TRBJ2-2; TRBD2 aligns across 8 bases. Germline trimming cut 2 bases from V and 2 bases from J; bases unmatched to any gene: 4. This CDR3 has 16 residues. The germline V gene encodes CDR1 MNHEY and CDR2 SVGAGI. As DNA, the CDR3 is TGTGCCAGCAGTTACCGTAGCGGGACTAACACCGGGGAGCTGTTTTTT. Translated, it gives CASSYRSGTNTGELFF.

V usage is TRBV10-2 and J usage is TRBJ1-2; D gene uncertain. This CDR3 spans 12 amino acids. The germline V gene encodes CDR1 WSHSY and CDR2 SAAADI. Trimming left V 2 bases short and J 8 bases short, with 9 bases between. The CDR3 loop is CASSETPGGYTF. For the CDR3, the DNA is TGCGCCAGCAGTGAGACTCCCGGGGGCTACACCTTC.

This chain links TRBV2 with TRBJ1-1; D unresolved. Germline assignment: CDR1 SNHLY and CDR2 FYNNEI. V was cut by 2 bases and J by 4 bases, with 11 bases left in between. CDR3 length: 14 amino acids. DNA of the CDR3: TGTGCCAGCAGTGAACCACGCCGAACCACTGAAGCTTTCTTT. Amino acids: CASSEPRRTTEAFF.

CDR3 sequence (DNA): TGTGCCAGCAGCTTCCTAGGGGGACAGCCCCAGCATTTT. Protein: CASSFLGGQPQHF. This chain uses TRBV6-5 with TRBJ1-5; D might be TRBD1 (6 bases). Trimming stripped 6 bases from V and 7 bases from J, with 13 bases between. Germline assignment: CDR1 MNHEY and CDR2 SVGAGI. This CDR3 has 13 amino acids.

The chain joins TRBV11-2 to TRBJ2-2; D is uncertain. Germline values: CDR1 SGHAT, CDR2 FQNNGV. The V end was cut by 5 bases, the J end by 2 bases, with 9 bases between. This CDR3 spans 14 amino acids. The CDR3 region is CASSIFQNTGELFF. The CDR3 nucleotides read TGTGCCAGCAGCATTTTTCAAAACACCGGGGAGCTGTTTTTT.

The V gene is TRBV19, the J gene TRBJ1-6; 8 bases align to TRBD1. With 7 bases clipped from V and 7 bases from J, the junction kept 12 bases outside the gene matches. The CDR3 loop spans 16 amino acids. Germline V gives CDR1 LNHDA, CDR2 SQIVND (reference sequence). The CDR3 sequence is CASTPTGGWKNSPLHF. In nucleotides, the CDR3 is TGTGCCAGTACCCCCACAGGGGGATGGAAGAATTCACCCCTCCACTTT.

To note about this clone: This CDR3 is also generated by other DNA sequences in the sample. The genes are TRBV7-9 and TRBJ1-2; 9 nucleotides match TRBD1. CDR3 size: 14 residues. The V gene's germline CDR1 is SEHNR and CDR2 FQNEAQ (reference sequence). Trimming took 5 bases from V and 1 from J; bases not matched to a gene: 2. The CDR3 region is CASSRGQGNYGYTF. In nucleotides, the CDR3 is TGTGCCAGCAGCAGGGGACAGGGTAACTATGGCTACACCTTC.

The genes are TRBV6-5 and TRBJ2-1, with TRBD2 identical over 11 bases. The CDR3 length is 14 residues. V shed 7 bases, J shed 9 bases, and the junction held 8 bases outside the gene matches. Per germline, CDR1 MNHEY and CDR2 SVGAGI. CDR3 sequence reads: CASTVLAGGGEQFF. For the CDR3, the DNA is TGTGCCAGCACTGTTCTAGCGGGAGGCGGTGAGCAGTTCTTC.

V and J are TRBV6-5 and TRBJ1-2; D is ambiguous. The CDR3 spans 12 residues. Per germline, CDR1 MNHEY and CDR2 SVGAGI. Trimming shortened V by 11 bases and J by 1 base, and 11 bases separated the two germline ends. CDR3 loop: CACHDGNYGYTF. Written as DNA, the CDR3 is TGTGCCTGCCACGACGGTAACTATGGCTACACCTTC.

The chain recombines TRBV6-1 with TRBJ1-3; the match to TRBD1 covers 9 bases. Per the germline V gene, CDR1 is MNHNS and CDR2 is SASEGT. Unmatched junction bases numbered 10, after V lost 10 bases and J lost 6 bases. CDR3 length: 14 amino acids. The CDR3 reads CATSWDRVPNTIYF. The CDR3 DNA reads as TGTGCCACCTCATGGGACAGGGTGCCAAACACCATATATTTT.

This chain connects TRBV5-4 to TRBJ2-7; 7 bases are shared with TRBD1. The V segment lost 1 base and the J segment 5 bases; nucleotides outside the gene matches: 12. The CDR3 has 16 amino acids. Germline V gene sequence: CDR1 SGHNT, CDR2 YYREEE (reference sequence). The CDR3 region is CASSLPRQGLRNEQYF. Written as DNA, the CDR3 is TGTGCCAGCAGCTTGCCCCGACAGGGCCTTAGGAACGAGCAGTACTTC.

The V call is TRBV15, the J call TRBJ2-7, with TRBD2 matching over 8 bases. Trimming cost V 2 bases and J 1 base; bases outside gene matches: 4. Germline assignment: CDR1 LNHNV and CDR2 YYDKDF (reference sequence). The CDR3 extends over 15 amino acids. CDR3 DNA: TGTGCCACCAGCAGACCGGGAGGGACTTCCTACGAGCAGTACTTC. Its translation is CATSRPGGTSYEQYF.

This rearrangement joins TRBV5-1 to TRBJ2-1; TRBD1 might be the D (6 bases). Trimming took off 1 base at V and 7 bases at J, with 15 bases between the two ends. The CDR3 spans 15 residues. Looked up from germline, CDR1 is SGHRS and CDR2 is YFSETQ. This chain's CDR3 is CASSLIGGGLNEQFF. Written as DNA, the CDR3 is TGCGCCAGCAGCTTGATAGGGGGTGGTTTAAATGAGCAGTTCTTC.

Worth noting for this clone: The same CDR3 is also encoded by other DNA sequences in this sample. The gene calls are TRBV4-1 and TRBJ2-7; 9 bases are a match to TRBD1. This CDR3 is 16 amino acids long. CDR1 and CDR2 from the germline V gene are MGHRA and YSYEKL. V was pared by 4 bases and J by 3 bases, with 10 bases of the junction left unmatched. The chain's CDR3 is CASSPTPGQGIYEQYF. CDR3 DNA: TGCGCCAGCAGCCCCACTCCGGGACAGGGTATCTACGAGCAGTACTTC.

The chain uses TRBV30 and TRBJ2-5; unclear D gene. Germline CDR1 GTSNPN, CDR2 SVGIG (reference sequence). This CDR3 region has 13 residues. The V end was cut by 3 bases, the J end by 5 bases, with 13 bases between. CDR3 sequence (DNA): TGTGCCTGGAGCGACGGTAAAGGGGAGACCCAGTACTTC. Encoded protein: CAWSDGKGETQYF.

The chain links TRBV11-2 to TRBJ1-1; D unresolved. From germline, CDR1 is SGHAT and CDR2 FQNNGV. The length of the CDR3 is 15 residues. The V end lost 2 bases, the J end lost 1 base, and 11 bases lay between the germline ends. The CDR3 DNA reads as TGTGCCAGCAGCTTATATAAGGGAGAGAACACTGAAGCTTTCTTT. Protein product: CASSLYKGENTEAFF.

The sample holds one count of this clone. The V call is TRBV6-5, the J call TRBJ1-6; D call uncertain. With 0 bases removed from V and 7 bases from J, the gap between germline ends came to 10 bases. The V gene's germline CDR1 is MNHEY and CDR2 SVGAGI. This CDR3 has 15 residues. CDR3 sequence (DNA): TGTGCCAGCAGTTACTCGAAGTCCCAAAATTCACCCCTCCACTTT. This gives the protein CASSYSKSQNSPLHF.

This clone has just a few counts. The genes are TRBV6-5 and TRBJ1-6; 9 bases match TRBD1. The germline V gene encodes CDR1 MNHEY and CDR2 SVGAGI. V trimming: 6 bases; J trimming: 7 bases; junction bases outside the gene matches: 4. The CDR3 covers 14 residues. Here the CDR3 DNA reads TGTGCCAGCAGGCGACAGGGGGAGAATTCACCCCTCCACTTT. This sequence encodes CASRRQGENSPLHF.

V usage is TRBV7-2 and J usage is TRBJ2-7, with D hard to call. CDR1 and CDR2 from the germline V gene are SGHTA and FQGNSA. This CDR3 has 16 amino acids. With 0 bases removed from V and 0 bases from J, the gap between germline ends came to 12 bases. The CDR3, as DNA: TGTGCCAGCAGCTTAGCTCCGGCCCCAAGCTCCTACGAGCAGTACTTC. This sequence encodes CASSLAPAPSSYEQYF.

The sample holds one count of this clone. The chain has TRBV13 and TRBJ1-2; D gene unclear. The V end was cut by 1 base, the J end by 4 bases, with 7 bases between. CDR1 PRHDT and CDR2 FYEKMQ come from the germline V gene (reference sequence). The CDR3 covers 13 residues. The CDR3, as DNA: TGTGCCAGCAGCTTAGAACGCCGCTATGGCTACACCTTC. Translation gives CASSLERRYGYTF.

This chain uses TRBV5-4 with TRBJ2-3; 7 bases are shared with TRBD2. The V gene's germline CDR1 is SGHNT and CDR2 YYREEE (reference sequence). The CDR3 has 18 residues. V shed 6 bases, J shed 2 bases, and the junction held 18 bases outside the gene matches. CDR3 bases: TGTGCCAGCACCCGCGGGCTAGCGGAGGGGTTCCCCACAGATACGCAGTATTTT. Residues: CASTRGLAEGFPTDTQYF.

J is TRBJ2-2 and V is TRBV11-3; TRBD1 matches at 8 bases. The length of the CDR3 is 13 residues. After removal of 6 bases from V and 6 bases from J, the junction contained 3 bases not matched to a gene. Germline-derived CDR1 and CDR2 are SGHNT and YENEEA. For the CDR3, the DNA is TGTGCCAGCAGTATACAGGGGGCCGGGGAGCTGTTTTTT. It translates to CASSIQGAGELFF.

The chain links TRBV6-5 to TRBJ2-2; D call uncertain. With 7 bases removed from V and 5 bases from J, the gap between germline ends came to 11 bases. Germline loops: CDR1 MNHEY, CDR2 SVGAGI. The CDR3 is made up of 13 amino acids. DNA for the CDR3: TGTGCCAGCACCTATCCTGTTACCGGGGAGCTGTTTTTT. Encoded protein: CASTYPVTGELFF.

The CDR3 region is CASSTTTQGWDTEAFF. CDR3 nucleotide sequence: TGTGCCAGTAGTACCACAACACAGGGATGGGACACTGAAGCTTTCTTT. V gene TRBV19 combines with J gene TRBJ1-1; TRBD1 might be the D (6 bases). Germline CDR1 is LNHDA and CDR2 is SQIVND (reference sequence). V shed 4 bases and J shed 3 bases, with 18 bases lying between them. CDR3 length: 16 amino acids.

The chain links TRBV5-4 to TRBJ1-2; D is perhaps TRBD1 (5 bases). V dropped 1 base and J dropped 6 bases, with 16 bases sitting between them. The length of the CDR3 is 15 residues. The V gene's germline CDR1 is SGHNT and CDR2 YYREEE (reference sequence). The DNA for the CDR3 is TGTGCCAGCAGCTTGTGGCAGGCAGGGTTTAATGGCTACACCTTC. It yields the protein CASSLWQAGFNGYTF.

The chain's CDR3 is CSTGGQGVGETQYF. CDR3 coding DNA: TGCAGCACCGGTGGGCAGGGGGTAGGGGAGACCCAGTACTTC. The genes are TRBV29-1 and TRBJ2-5; 7 nucleotides agree with TRBD1. Germline-derived CDR1 and CDR2 are SQVTM and ANQGSEA. CDR3 length: 14 residues. With 8 bases clipped from V and 5 bases from J, the junction kept 14 bases outside the gene matches.